This is a list of T cell receptor beta chains from one sample in a study of blood T cell repertoires in COVID-19. Assay used: immunoSEQ multiplex PCR; TCRdb lists only in-frame clones, some missing. The data show 200,000 to 300,000 clones, around 89% seen once. The sample taken for sequencing was peripheral blood. All receptors derive from a middle-aged woman who had recovered from COVID-19. The conserved cysteine and the conserved F or W are not part of the CDR3 here. Each record gives: D gene, clone size, J gene, V gene, CDR3 protein. D genes are given only for firm matches. Clone sizes are given selectively: once, few, many, or a class where the clone is expanded.

>.|.|TRBJ2-5|TRBV14
ASSRGETQY
>TRBD2|.|TRBJ2-1|TRBV7-2
ASSSTSGSSYNEQF
>.|once|TRBJ1-1|TRBV11-2
ASSTGSGEAF
>.|.|TRBJ2-6|TRBV13
ASSLGMGARRSSGANVLT
>.|.|TRBJ1-2|TRBV25-1
ASSEMAGLGYT
>.|.|TRBJ1-2|TRBV28
ASSSGGGGAGYGYT
>.|.|TRBJ2-3|TRBV7-8
ASSLGQSSTDTQY
>TRBD1|.|TRBJ2-2|TRBV9
ASSGGTGKNTGELF
>.|.|TRBJ1-5|TRBV5-4
ASSNTGTNQPQH
>.|.|TRBJ2-2|TRBV18
ASSPGGGRTNTGELF
>.|.|TRBJ2-3|TRBV30
AWSVAGSVDTQY
>.|once|TRBJ2-3|TRBV20-1
SATLTDTQY
>.|once|TRBJ2-1|TRBV4-1
ASSQGRGGPNNEQF
>TRBD2|.|TRBJ2-3|TRBV9
ASSAPAGGPPGTDTQY
>.|.|TRBJ2-5|TRBV10-3
AISDDSYQETQY